The present T cell receptor (beta chain) was sequenced within a study of T cell changes during pregnancy in multiple sclerosis. The assay was immunoSEQ multiplex PCR, and TCRdb's table has in-frame clones only and misses some. The repertoire holds approximately 90,000 clones, with around 92% as singletons. Deletions cut 3 bases from V and 3 bases from J, with 14 bases between. This CDR3 contains 14 residues. Germline lookup yields CDR1 GTSNPN and CDR2 SVGIG (reference sequence). The sequence was obtained from a female donor with multiple sclerosis, enrolled in a pregnancy study. J is TRBJ2-5 and V is TRBV30; D ambiguous. The source material was peripheral blood, sampled after pregnancy. CDR3: CAWRPHFSKETQYF. Written as DNA, the CDR3 is TGTGCCTGGAGGCCGCACTTTAGTAAAGAGACCCAGTACTTC.